A single sample is the source of the 14 T cell receptor beta chains below, sequenced in a study of memory CD4+ T cells and cytomegalovirus serostatus. Clones were sequenced by immunoSEQ multiplex PCR, and TCRdb holds only the in-frame ones, with some missing. The data hold about 46,000 clones, with around 77% observed a single time. The sort gate was single viable CD3+CD4+CD8-CD45RO+ cells for memory CD4+ T cells. Specimen: memory CD4+ T cells from blood. The receptor source for this set is an adult in good health and CMV-seronegative.

The rearrangement uses TRBV5-1 and TRBJ2-1; D is unclear. There are 15 residues in the CDR3. Germline assignment: CDR1 SGHRS and CDR2 YFSETQ. Trimming stripped 6 bases from V and 3 bases from J, with 16 bases between. The CDR3 here is CASMVEGSIYNEQFF. CDR3 nucleotide sequence: TGCGCCAGCATGGTGGAAGGGTCAATCTACAATGAGCAGTTCTTC.

By share, this clone ranks as medium-sized. The rearrangement links TRBV5-5 to TRBJ1-4, with D possibly TRBD1 on 5 matching bases. This CDR3 is built from 14 residues. Trimming stripped 0 bases from V and 8 bases from J, with 11 bases between. Germline values: CDR1 SGHKS, CDR2 YYEKEE (reference sequence). The CDR3 bases are TGTGCCAGCAGCTTGGGTGCAGGGTGGGAAAAACTGTTTTTT. This encodes CASSLGAGWEKLFF.

The chain is built from TRBV5-6 and TRBJ2-3; D unclear. Germline V gene data show CDR1 as SGHDT and CDR2 as YYEEEE. With 1 base removed from V and 0 bases from J, the gap between germline ends came to 9 bases. This CDR3 contains 15 residues. The CDR3 nucleotides read TGTGCCAGCAGCTTGACCGTTTTCAGCACAGATACGCAGTATTTT. Its protein is CASSLTVFSTDTQYF. Complete variable domain (other parts from reference TRBV5-6 and TRBJ2-3): DAGVTQSPTHLIKTRGQQVTLRCSPKSGHDTVSWYQQALGQGPQFIFQYYEEEERQRGNFPDRFSGHQFPNYSSELNVNALLLGDSALYLCASSLTVFSTDTQYFGPGTRLTVL.

This clone was seen only a few times. V and J are TRBV19 and TRBJ2-7; D gene ambiguous. Between the trimmed V and J ends, which lost 3 bases and 4 bases, there was a span of 16 bases. Germline-derived CDR1 and CDR2 are LNHDA and SQIVND (reference sequence). There are 15 residues in the CDR3. In DNA form, the CDR3 reads TGTGCCAGTAGTATCGGTTTATATGGGGTTTACGAGCAGTACTTC. It translates to CASSIGLYGVYEQYF.

The chain couples TRBV30 to TRBJ2-5, with a weak D call TRBD2 (5 bases). Trimming shortened V by 6 bases and J by 4 bases, and 9 bases separated the two germline ends. Germline assignment: CDR1 GTSNPN and CDR2 SVGIG (reference sequence). This CDR3 has 11 residues. The chain's CDR3 is CACGNLETQYF. For the CDR3, the DNA is TGTGCCTGCGGGAATTTAGAGACCCAGTACTTC.

V is TRBV4-3 and J is TRBJ1-2; D not resolved. Germline lookup yields CDR1 LGHNA and CDR2 YSLEER. This CDR3 is built from 11 residues. V lost 1 base and J 6 bases, leaving 3 bases between the germline ends. The CDR3 here is CASSQGDGYTF. CDR3 nucleotide sequence: TGCGCCAGCAGCCAAGGGGATGGCTACACCTTC.

The V and J genes are TRBV7-2 and TRBJ2-5; tentative D call: TRBD2 (6 bases). With 4 bases removed from V and 2 bases from J, the gap between germline ends came to 11 bases. Germline lookup yields CDR1 SGHTA and CDR2 FQGNSA. CDR3 length: 14 residues. CDR3 protein: CASSYRDWQETQYF. The CDR3 nucleotides read TGTGCCAGCAGCTACCGGGACTGGCAAGAGACCCAGTACTTC.

This CDR3 reads CASSEGTGQGPHEQYF. The CDR3 DNA is TGTGCCAGCAGTGAAGGAACCGGACAGGGTCCCCACGAGCAGTACTTC. The V call is TRBV6-1, the J call TRBJ2-7; 8 positions agree with TRBD1. Germline assignment: CDR1 MNHNS and CDR2 SASEGT. The CDR3 covers 16 residues. After removal of 1 base from V and 5 bases from J, the junction contained 10 bases not matched to a gene.

V is TRBV29-1 and J is TRBJ2-7; 12 bases fit TRBD2. Germline CDR1 and CDR2: SQVTM and ANQGSEA. The V and J ends lost 5 bases and 3 bases, in that order; junction bases with no gene match: 8. The length of the CDR3 is 15 residues. This CDR3 reads CSVSASGGAGYEQYF. The CDR3 region has the DNA TGCAGCGTTTCGGCTAGCGGGGGGGCCGGCTACGAGCAGTACTTC.

V is TRBV7-9 and J is TRBJ1-1; no reliable D call. The CDR3 length is 13 residues. The V gene lost 1 base and the J gene lost 3 bases, with 6 bases spanning the gap. CDR1 is SEHNR, CDR2 FQNEAQ, per germline (reference sequence). In DNA, the CDR3 is TGTGCCAGCAGCTTAGACCGCTACACTGAAGCTTTCTTT. Amino acid sequence: CASSLDRYTEAFF.

The rearrangement joins TRBV2 to TRBJ2-7, with TRBD1 as a possible D gene (6 bases). The CDR3 is made up of 14 amino acids. CDR1 and CDR2 (germline): SNHLY, FYNNEI. The V end lost 8 bases, the J end lost 7 bases, and 21 bases lay between the germline ends. In nucleotides, the CDR3 is TGTGCCAGCTCTATTCTCTGGGGGCTAGAAGAGCAGTACTTC. Translated, it gives CASSILWGLEEQYF. Complete variable domain (other parts from reference TRBV2 and TRBJ2-7): EPEVTQTPSHQVTQMGQEVILRCVPISNHLYFYWYRQILGQKVEFLVSFYNNEISEKSEIFDDQFSVERPDGSNFTLKIRSTKLEDSAMYFCASSILWGLEEQYFGPGTRLTVT.

The rearrangement joins TRBV5-1 to TRBJ2-1; 13 bases fit TRBD2. J was trimmed by 1 base and V by 5 bases; bases with no gene match: 6. CDR3 length: 17 amino acids. Germline lookup yields CDR1 SGHRS and CDR2 YFSETQ. The CDR3 reads CASRLAGGAQSYNEQFF. The CDR3 DNA is TGCGCCAGCAGACTAGCGGGGGGGGCCCAGTCCTACAATGAGCAGTTCTTC.

CDR3 nucleotides: TGCGCCAGCAGCTTCTTTGGAGGGGGGCGCGGGAACACTGAAGCTTTCTTT. As protein: CASSFFGGGRGNTEAFF. V is TRBV5-1 and J is TRBJ1-1, with a weak D call TRBD1 (6 bases). Germline V gene lookup returns CDR1 SGHRS and CDR2 YFSETQ. Trimming stripped 2 bases from V and 1 base from J, with 18 bases between. The CDR3 extends over 17 amino acids.

The genes are TRBV10-1 and TRBJ1-1; 10 nucleotides align to TRBD1. This CDR3 region has 20 residues. Germline trimming cut 10 bases from V and 3 bases from J; bases unmatched to any gene: 26. The germline V gene has CDR1 WNHNN and CDR2 SYGVQD (reference sequence). The CDR3 here is CATQHRDRGLKVPRDTEAFF. Here the CDR3 DNA reads TGCGCCACACAACACCGGGACAGGGGCCTTAAAGTCCCCAGGGACACTGAAGCTTTCTTT.